Listed here is a single T cell receptor (beta chain). Its antigen is still unknown. One base away there is no much larger clone; base qualities are not given. TCRbeta CDR3 regions were amplified from genomic DNA using the immunoSEQ Assay, a bias-controlled multiplex PCR. The source study handled its data this way. The number of nucleated cells in each sample was estimated from the amplification of reference gene primers within the assay. To quantify the absolute abundance of each unique TCRbeta CDR3 rearrangement, sequence reads were collapsed and filtered. For each sample, productive Simpson clonality was calculated by taking the square root of Simpson's diversity index across productive rearrangements. Sourced from immuneACCESS, this table was stored by TCRdb with only in-frame sequences that have V and J called. A share of the clones is absent; for the studies checked, an unresolved V gene accounts for under half, and the remainder has no known explanation. The D gene and trimming were derived from the DNA, and the V and J assignments and clone size from that table. This sample holds some 140,000 clones; about 89% were observed only once. Of the sample, roughly 0.51% falls within the top ten clones.

Inclusive of the bounding cysteine and phenylalanine, the CDR3 is 16 residues long. Left in the record is the CDR3 DNA by itself, 48 bases read in frame from the first base. Trimming removed 1 base from V and 4 bases from J, leaving 16 bases between the germline ends. CDR1 and CDR2 (SNHLY, FYNNEI) derive from the germline V gene. This record belongs to a study of blood T cell repertoires in COVID-19 (dated by TCRdb to the early 2020s). General notes on the study: The collaborator samples originated in the United States, Italy and Spain and spanned the acute and convalescent phases of COVID-19. Where available, HLA class I and class II types were taken from metadata supplied by the sample provider and were not determined by assay-based typing. The dataset comprised deeply sampled blood TCRbeta repertoires from subjects exposed to, actively infected with, or recovered from COVID-19. A de-identified subject ID, COVID-19 status, age in years and sex were almost always included in the sample metadata. The repertoires were made available in a free public database intended to serve as a resource for research on the immune response to SARS-CoV-2. The samples were drawn from two sources: the first 160 participants of the ongoing ImmuneRACE study, and over 950 subjects contributed by 6 global collaborators. The material from the prospective study consisted of cDNA or gDNA derived from T cells, B-cell-depleted T cells, or PBMCs. Broad study findings and their caveats: Clinical and demographic metadata were provided uncurated, with the amount varying by source and participant.

Collaborating institutions collected whole blood in K2EDTA tubes following their own protocols. For TCRbeta analysis, collaborators shipped samples in one of three forms: frozen whole blood, isolated PBMCs, or DNA extracted from either of those sample types. Sequencing input: peripheral blood. Recombination connected TRBV2 to TRBJ1-2, with TRBD1 perhaps the D gene, on 5 matching bases. The receptor's source is a man in his fifties or sixties with acute or convalescent COVID-19. The sequence in DNA is TGTGCCAGCAGTGAAGGCCCTGGGGGGGGGATCTATGGCTACACCTTC. It encodes CASSEGPGGGIYGYTF.